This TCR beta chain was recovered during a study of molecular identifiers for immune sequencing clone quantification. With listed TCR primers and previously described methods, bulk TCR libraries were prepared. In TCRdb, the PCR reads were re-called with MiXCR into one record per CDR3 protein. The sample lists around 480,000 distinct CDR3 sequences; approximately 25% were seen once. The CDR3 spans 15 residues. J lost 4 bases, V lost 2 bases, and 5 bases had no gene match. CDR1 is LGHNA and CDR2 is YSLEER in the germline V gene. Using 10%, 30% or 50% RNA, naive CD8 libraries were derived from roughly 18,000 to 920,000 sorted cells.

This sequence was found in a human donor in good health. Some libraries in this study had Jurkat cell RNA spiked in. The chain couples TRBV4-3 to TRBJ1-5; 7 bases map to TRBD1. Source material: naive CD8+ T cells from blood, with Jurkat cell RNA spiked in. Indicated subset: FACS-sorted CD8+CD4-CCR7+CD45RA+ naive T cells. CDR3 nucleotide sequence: TGCGCCAGCAGCCAACATGTGACAGGGAATCAGCCCCAGCATTTT. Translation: CASSQHVTGNQPQHF.